The 19 T cell receptor beta chains listed next were all sequenced from one sample in a study of cytomegalovirus exposure and HLA in healthy donors. 13 Jbeta primers and 60 Vbeta primers were used for the PCR. Measured with immunoSEQ multiplex PCR; TCRdb has only the in-frame clones, and not every one. The table includes 180,000 or so clones, 75% to 90% detected once. Source material: PBMCs. Receptors originate from a girl aged 5-17 years in good health and CMV-seropositive.

This rearrangement joins TRBV30 to TRBJ2-1; tentative D call: TRBD1 (6 bases). From germline, CDR1 is GTSNPN and CDR2 SVGIG (reference sequence). The CDR3 length is 16 residues. V was cut by 2 bases and J by 0 bases, with 14 bases left in between. CDR3 region: CAWSLGGPASYNEQFF. DNA of the CDR3: TGTGCCTGGAGTCTAGGGGGACCTGCCTCCTACAATGAGCAGTTCTTC.

This rearrangement joins TRBV29-1 to TRBJ2-1, with 7 positions matching TRBD2. V gave up 0 bases and J gave up 2 bases; unmatched junction bases: 4. From germline, CDR1 is SQVTM and CDR2 ANQGSEA. The CDR3 is made up of 15 amino acids. The CDR3 loop reads CSVEDDGRPYNEQFF. DNA for the CDR3: TGCAGCGTTGAAGATGACGGGAGGCCCTACAATGAGCAGTTCTTC.

J is TRBJ1-4 and V is TRBV21-1; the D call TRBD1 from the table was never checked on the DNA. TRBV21-1 has pseudogene status. The CDR3 is 14 amino acids. Written as DNA, the CDR3 is TGTGCCAGCAGCACCCGGACAGGGAGAGAAAAACTGTTTTTT. Its protein is CASSTRTGREKLFF.

The chain recombines TRBV14 with TRBJ2-7; the D gene is possibly TRBD2 (6 bases). The CDR3 has 16 amino acids. V dropped 3 bases and J dropped 0 bases, with 15 bases sitting between them. CDR1 is SGHDN and CDR2 is FVKESK in the germline V gene. DNA for the CDR3: TGTGCCAGCAGCCAGAACCCGGGACTCCACTCCTACGAGCAGTACTTC. Translated: CASSQNPGLHSYEQYF.

This CDR3 is CASSLALGQGPYGYTF. The CDR3 DNA reads as TGTGCCAGCAGCTTGGCCCTGGGGCAGGGCCCCTATGGCTACACCTTC. The chain has TRBV5-4 and TRBJ1-2; TRBD1 might be the D (5 bases). V dropped 0 bases and J dropped 4 bases, with 16 bases sitting between them. The CDR3 runs to 16 residues. Germline CDR1 reads SGHNT; CDR2 reads YYREEE (reference sequence).

The V gene is TRBV7-2, the J gene TRBJ2-3, with TRBD2 matching 13 bases. V was pared by 3 bases and J by 2 bases, with 5 bases of the junction left unmatched. This CDR3 is 17 amino acids long. Germline values: CDR1 SGHTA, CDR2 FQGNSA. CDR3 in amino acids: CASSFTSGRALTDTQYF. The CDR3 DNA sequence: TGTGCCAGCAGCTTTACTAGCGGGAGGGCCCTCACAGATACGCAGTATTTT.

The chain has TRBV29-1 and TRBJ2-7, with a tentative D call TRBD1 (5 bases). Germline V gives CDR1 SQVTM, CDR2 ANQGSEA. V dropped 1 base and J dropped 0 bases, with 16 bases sitting between them. The CDR3 contains 16 residues. The CDR3 loop is CSVEGPSQTDSYEQYF. CDR3 DNA sequence: TGCAGCGTTGAAGGGCCCTCTCAGACAGACTCCTACGAGCAGTACTTC.

V usage is TRBV30 and J usage is TRBJ2-1, with D perhaps TRBD1 (6 bases). From germline, CDR1 is GTSNPN and CDR2 SVGIG (reference sequence). This CDR3 is built from 13 residues. Trimming took 6 bases from V and 1 from J, leaving 10 bases between them. The CDR3 sequence: CACSGTSYNEQFF. CDR3 coding DNA: TGTGCCTGTTCCGGGACATCCTACAATGAGCAGTTCTTC.

The chain combines TRBV7-9 with TRBJ1-1, with D tentatively TRBD1 (5 bases). Germline V gives CDR1 SEHNR, CDR2 FQNEAQ (reference sequence). Trimming shortened V by 5 bases and J by 8 bases, and 15 bases separated the two germline ends. The CDR3 sequence is 13 residues long. The CDR3 loop reads CASSLQTDSEAFF. Written as DNA, the CDR3 is TGTGCCAGCAGCCTACAGACAGACTCCGAAGCTTTCTTT.

The V and J genes are TRBV6-5 and TRBJ1-5; a weak D match, TRBD1 (6 bases). Germline V lookup: CDR1 MNHEY, CDR2 SVGAGI. Trimming removed 6 bases from V and 3 bases from J, with 12 bases in between. The CDR3 extends over 14 amino acids. This CDR3 is CASSSGQLNQPQHF. CDR3 in DNA: TGTGCCAGCAGCTCCGGACAGCTCAATCAGCCCCAGCATTTT.

The V gene is TRBV19, the J gene TRBJ1-1; TRBD1 is a possible D gene (5 bases). Deletions cut 8 bases from V and 1 base from J, with 14 bases between. The CDR3 length is 14 residues. Germline V gives CDR1 LNHDA, CDR2 SQIVND (reference sequence). The DNA for the CDR3 is TGTGCCAGTTGTCGGGACTATCCGAACACTGAAGCTTTCTTT. This sequence encodes CASCRDYPNTEAFF. The variable domain in full, completed from reference TRBV19 and TRBJ1-1, reads DGGITQSPKYLFRKEGQNVTLSCEQNLNHDAMYWYRQDPGQGLRLIYYSQIVNDFQKGDIAEGYSVSREKKESFPLTVTSAQKNPTAFYLCASCRDYPNTEAFFGQGTRLTVV.

The rearrangement joins TRBV30 to TRBJ2-3; D perhaps matches TRBD1 (5 bases). CDR1 is GTSNPN and CDR2 is SVGIG in the germline V gene (reference sequence). V lost 5 bases, J lost 4 bases, and 22 bases lay in between. The CDR3 extends over 16 amino acids. The CDR3: CAWVGDRRRDPDTQYF. The CDR3 bases are TGTGCCTGGGTAGGGGATAGGCGCAGAGACCCAGATACGCAGTATTTT.

The V and J genes are TRBV7-9 and TRBJ2-7; D is possibly TRBD2 (6 bases). The germline V gene encodes CDR1 SEHNR and CDR2 FQNEAQ (reference sequence). The germline V and J ends were trimmed by 5 bases and 7 bases, with 18 bases remaining between them. The CDR3 extends over 14 amino acids. CDR3 in amino acids: CASSPGLRTREQYF. The CDR3, as DNA: TGTGCCAGCAGCCCGGGACTGCGGACGCGGGAGCAGTACTTC.

The V gene is TRBV10-3, the J gene TRBJ1-4, with a tentative D call TRBD1 (6 bases). This CDR3 is 15 amino acids long. Germline CDR1 reads ENHRY; CDR2 reads SYGVKD. V was pared by 2 bases and J by 7 bases, with 14 bases between. The CDR3 sequence: CAISEARGGGEKLFF. CDR3 coding DNA: TGTGCCATCAGTGAGGCCAGGGGCGGGGGTGAAAAACTGTTTTTT.

The rearrangement joins TRBV6-6 to TRBJ2-3; possible D gene TRBD2, 5 bases. The ends were cut back, 2 bases at V and 0 bases at J, with 12 bases in the middle. Germline V gives CDR1 MNHNY, CDR2 SVGAGI (reference sequence). The CDR3 has 16 residues. DNA for the CDR3: TGTGCCAGCAGTTACGCCCGGGAATCTAGCACAGATACGCAGTATTTT. Its translation is CASSYARESSTDTQYF.

The chain recombines TRBV19 with TRBJ2-5; 12 nucleotides align to TRBD2. CDR1 and CDR2 from the germline V gene are LNHDA and SQIVND (reference sequence). Germline trimming cut 5 bases from V and 5 bases from J; bases unmatched to any gene: 6. The CDR3 is made up of 15 amino acids. CDR3 in amino acids: CASSLAGGPRETQYF. The CDR3 DNA follows: TGTGCCAGTAGTCTAGCGGGAGGGCCTCGGGAGACCCAGTACTTC.

The chain is built from TRBV25-1 and TRBJ2-5, with D possibly TRBD2 on 5 matching bases. The CDR3 contains 13 residues. Germline assignment: CDR1 MGHDK and CDR2 SYGVNS. V lost 2 bases, J lost 2 bases, and 6 bases lay in between. Here the CDR3 DNA reads TGTGCCAGCAGTGAACCGGGACAAGAGACCCAGTACTTC. Protein: CASSEPGQETQYF.

This chain links TRBV4-2 with TRBJ2-3; 8 nucleotides match TRBD2. CDR3 length: 19 amino acids. CDR1 is LGHNA and CDR2 is YNFKEQ in the germline V gene. Unmatched junction bases numbered 15, after V lost 4 bases and J lost 0 bases. The CDR3: CASSLETSVGAPSTDTQYF. For the CDR3, the DNA is TGTGCCAGCAGCCTCGAGACTAGCGTTGGCGCGCCTAGCACAGATACGCAGTATTTT.

This CDR3 is CASSLTGGAAFF. CDR3 bases: TGTGCCAGCAGCCTAACCGGGGGGGCAGCTTTCTTT. The chain employs TRBV25-1 and TRBJ1-1; D might be TRBD1 (6 bases). V shed 6 bases and J shed 10 bases, with 15 bases lying between them. Germline CDR1 MGHDK, CDR2 SYGVNS. The CDR3 contains 12 residues. The whole variable domain, filled in from reference TRBV25-1 and TRBJ1-1, reads EADIYQTPRYLVIGTGKKITLECSQTMGHDKMYWYQQDPGMELHLIHYSYGVNSTEKGDLSSESTVSRIRTEHFPLTLESARPSHTSQYLCASSLTGGAAFFGQGTRLTVV.